This T cell receptor beta chain was found in a study of T cell repertoires in ileal Crohn's disease. Study context: About half of patients got postoperative therapy: some 11 thiopurines, approximately 18 anti-TNF.

Documented time point: neoterminal ileum biopsy at postoperative endoscopy, about 6 months after surgery. V was pared by 2 bases and J by 3 bases, with 3 bases of the junction left unmatched. The V gene's germline CDR1 is SGHNT and CDR2 YYREEE (reference sequence). The CDR3 has 15 residues. General observations from the study: Postoperative endoscopy occurred within one year, median about 7 months.

Assay: immunoSEQ multiplex PCR; the TCRdb copy retains only in-frame clones and omits some. The top ten clones hold under 2.5% of a sample with about 62,000 clones, roughly nine tenths of them seen once. To note about this clone: Its antigen is undetermined.

The specimen sequenced was ileal tissue. This clonotype originated in an adult with Crohn's disease. This chain joins TRBV5-4 and TRBJ1-3; TRBD1 aligns across 9 bases. CDR3 nucleotide sequence: TGTGCCAGCAGCTTACAGGGGGCGGGTGGAAACACCATATATTTT. The encoded protein is CASSLQGAGGNTIYF.